The 24 T cell receptor beta chains presented below share a single source sample, sequenced in a study of blood T cells in healthy people across ages. A second roughly 6 to 12 cycle PCR used barcoded and J-beta primers. Using its own MiXCR run on the 5' RACE reads, TCRdb lists one record per CDR3 protein. The sample records 850,000 to 1,300,000 distinct CDR3 sequences, 35% to 50% being singletons. Specimen: blood. These receptors all come from a woman in her sixties or seventies in good health.

This clonotype was recorded a few times. V usage is TRBV20-1 and J usage is TRBJ2-7; 12 positions match TRBD2. Germline V gene sequence: CDR1 DFQATT, CDR2 SNEGSKA (reference sequence). CDR3 length: 16 residues. V shed 2 bases, J shed 4 bases, and the junction held 9 bases outside the gene matches. CDR3 residues: CSARPNPTSGSYEQYF. CDR3 DNA sequence: TGCAGTGCTAGACCCAACCCGACTAGCGGGAGTTACGAGCAGTACTTC.

This sequence joins TRBV6-1 and TRBJ1-5; D may be TRBD1 (6 bases). There are 15 residues in the CDR3. Per germline, CDR1 MNHNS and CDR2 SASEGT. Trimming took off 9 bases at V and 2 bases at J, with 17 bases between the two ends. In DNA form, the CDR3 reads TGTGCCAGACCGCCCCCGGGGGCTGGCAATCAGCCCCAGCATTTT. It codes for CARPPPGAGNQPQHF.

This rearrangement joins TRBV10-3 to TRBJ2-1, with no clear D. This CDR3 has 14 residues. The V and J ends lost 1 base and 4 bases respectively, with 8 bases between them. Germline V gives CDR1 ENHRY, CDR2 SYGVKD. CDR3 sequence reads: CAISEWDGYNEQFF. The CDR3 DNA sequence: TGTGCCATCAGTGAGTGGGATGGGTACAATGAGCAGTTCTTC.

V usage is TRBV11-1 and J usage is TRBJ2-2, with D perhaps matching TRBD1 (5 bases). This CDR3 comprises 16 residues. Per the germline V gene, CDR1 is SGHAT and CDR2 is FQDESV (reference sequence). V was clipped by 2 bases and J by 1 base, with 11 bases between them. In nucleotides, the CDR3 is TGTGCCAGCAGCTTATCTTTAACAGGGAACACCGGGGAGCTGTTTTTT. This sequence encodes CASSLSLTGNTGELFF.

The rearrangement links TRBV7-9 to TRBJ2-1; D is unclear. Germline V gene data show CDR1 as SEHNR and CDR2 as FQNEAQ (reference sequence). The CDR3 has 16 amino acids. V was shortened by 6 bases and J by 2 bases, with 17 bases between the two germline ends. CDR3 in amino acids: CASSRVGKSTYNEQFF. DNA for the CDR3: TGTGCCAGCAGTCGAGTGGGGAAGTCGACCTACAATGAGCAGTTCTTC.

The genes are TRBV20-1 and TRBJ2-1; tentatively, D is TRBD1 or TRBD2 (5 bases each). This CDR3 comprises 12 residues. Germline CDR1 DFQATT, CDR2 SNEGSKA (reference sequence). Trimming shortened V by 1 base and J by 6 bases, and 7 bases separated the two germline ends. The CDR3 DNA is TGCAGTGCTAGAGGGGACGTCAATGAGCAGTTCTTC. Translated, it gives CSARGDVNEQFF.

This clonotype was seen only a few times. This chain connects TRBV6-5 to TRBJ1-6, with TRBD1 matching over 7 bases. The CDR3 is made up of 15 amino acids. Trimming cost V 6 bases and J 12 bases; bases outside gene matches: 14. Germline V CDR1 and CDR2: MNHEY, SVGAGI. The DNA of the CDR3 is TGTGCCAGCAGAGCGGGGGACAGTCTAATTCAACCCCTCCACTTT. Protein sequence: CASRAGDSLIQPLHF.

The rearrangement uses TRBV6-6 and TRBJ2-3; D call uncertain. The V end lost 1 base, the J end lost 2 bases, and 4 bases lay between the germline ends. The germline V gene has CDR1 MNHNY and CDR2 SVGAGI (reference sequence). The CDR3 spans 13 residues. The DNA of the CDR3 is TGTGCCAGCAGTTACTTAGACACAGATACGCAGTATTTT. Translation: CASSYLDTDTQYF.

V usage is TRBV28 and J usage is TRBJ2-4; perhaps TRBD1 as D (6 bases). The end of the DNA fits TRBJ2-7 better, so the J call may be wrong. Germline V gene lookup returns CDR1 MDHEN and CDR2 SYDVKM. The CDR3 is 15 amino acids. CDR3 in amino acids: CASSFRLGRGYEQYF. Here the CDR3 DNA reads TGTGCCAGCAGTTTTCGTCTCGGCAGGGGCTACGAGCAGTACTTC.

This chain connects TRBV27 to TRBJ2-7, with D maybe TRBD1 (7 bases). V was clipped by 3 bases and J by 5 bases, with 23 bases between them. This CDR3 has 17 amino acids. CDR1 MNHEY and CDR2 SMNVEV come from the germline V gene (reference sequence). The CDR3, as DNA: TGTGCCAGCAGTTTCCAACCAAGACAGGGAGGCATTCACGAGCAGTACTTC. Translating it yields CASSFQPRQGGIHEQYF.

This clonotype has a handful of counts. The V and J genes are TRBV4-2 and TRBJ2-7, with D unresolved. Germline V gene data show CDR1 as LGHNA and CDR2 as YNFKEQ. The CDR3 spans 15 residues. V lost 3 bases to trimming and J lost 3 bases, with 15 bases between them. As DNA, the CDR3 is TGTGCCAGCAGCCAGCTCGAGGACGCCGGCTACGAGCAGTACTTC. Translated, it gives CASSQLEDAGYEQYF.

On this clonotype itself: The junction does not match germline at one end; this may be a read error. The V and J genes are TRBV7-9 and TRBJ1-2; TRBD1 aligns across 11 bases. This CDR3 spans 13 amino acids. Per germline, CDR1 SEHNR and CDR2 FQNEAQ (reference sequence). CDR3 sequence: CASSSGQGDGYIF. CDR3 in DNA: TGTGCCAGCAGCTCGGGACAGGGGGATGGCTACATCTTC.

V and J are TRBV11-3 and TRBJ2-3, with TRBD2 as a possible D gene (6 bases). CDR1 and CDR2 (germline): SGHNT, YENEEA. This CDR3 contains 15 residues. Trimming took off 3 bases at V and 1 base at J, with 11 bases between the two ends. This CDR3 is CASSFTSSRTDTQYF. The CDR3 DNA is TGTGCCAGCAGCTTTACTAGCAGCCGCACAGATACGCAGTATTTT.

Here the CDR3 reads CASRGTGLNSGANVLTF. CDR3 nucleotides: TGTGCCAGCAGGGGGACAGGGTTGAACTCTGGGGCCAACGTCCTGACTTTC. This sequence joins TRBV7-9 and TRBJ2-6; 9 bases map to TRBD1. The junction had 6 bases not matched to a gene; V was cut back by 6 bases and J by 0 bases. The germline gives CDR1 SEHNR, CDR2 FQNEAQ (reference sequence). The CDR3 covers 17 residues.

This clonotype was seen ten or more times. V is TRBV25-1 and J is TRBJ1-6; D is ambiguous. The length of the CDR3 is 13 residues. The germline V gene encodes CDR1 MGHDK and CDR2 SYGVNS. V lost 6 bases to trimming and J lost 8 bases, with 11 bases between them. CDR3 sequence: CASSETLDSPLHF. Here the CDR3 DNA reads TGTGCCAGCAGCGAAACCCTGGATTCACCCCTCCACTTT.

V gene TRBV7-9 combines with J gene TRBJ2-6; 12 bases match TRBD2. V gave up 5 bases and J gave up 2 bases; unmatched junction bases: 7. The germline V gene encodes CDR1 SEHNR and CDR2 FQNEAQ (reference sequence). This CDR3 comprises 18 residues. The CDR3 sequence: CASSPRLAGAPGANVLTF. The DNA for the CDR3 is TGTGCCAGCAGCCCAAGACTAGCGGGAGCCCCTGGGGCCAACGTCCTGACTTTC.

This clonotype turned up a few times. The gene calls are TRBV6-2 or TRBV6-3 and TRBJ2-1, with D perhaps matching TRBD2 (7 bases). The CDR3 is made up of 13 amino acids. The V gene lost 0 bases and the J gene lost 13 bases, with 13 bases spanning the gap. The V gene's germline CDR1 is MNHEY and CDR2 SVGEGT. CDR3 protein: CASSYSGGGGQFF. CDR3 DNA sequence: TGTGCCAGCAGTTACTCGGGCGGGGGCGGCCAGTTCTTC.

This clonotype has more than one count but fewer than ten. V usage is TRBV6-1 and J usage is TRBJ1-4; 10 nucleotides align to TRBD1. In germline, CDR1 is MNHNS, CDR2 SASEGT. Losses at the gene ends were 1 base for V and 8 bases for J; bases not matched to a gene: 13. This CDR3 has 18 residues. The chain's CDR3 is CASSEVGIDRGLGEKLFF. CDR3 sequence (DNA): TGTGCCAGCAGTGAAGTGGGGATAGACAGGGGGCTAGGAGAAAAACTGTTTTTT.

The table lists this clonotype with a few counts. This rearrangement joins TRBV29-1 to TRBJ2-7, with D maybe TRBD2 (5 bases). Germline assignment: CDR1 SQVTM and CDR2 ANQGSEA. This CDR3 contains 13 residues. Trimming stripped 1 base from V and 7 bases from J, with 14 bases between. The CDR3 DNA reads as TGCAGCGTTGAAGCGGGGTGGACTGCTGAGCAGTACTTC. Encoded protein: CSVEAGWTAEQYF.

V and J are TRBV4-2 and TRBJ2-4, with 7 nucleotides matching TRBD2. The J call may be in error: the DNA end matches TRBJ2-7 better. Germline V gene sequence: CDR1 LGHNA, CDR2 YNFKEQ. The CDR3 has 16 residues. CDR3 amino acids: CASSHASTNGRYEQYF. The CDR3 nucleotides read TGTGCCAGCAGTCATGCCTCGACTAACGGGAGGTACGAGCAGTACTTC.

CDR3 coding DNA: TGCAGTGCCCGCAGGGGTCCCCAAGGGACCTATGGCTACACCTTC. Its translation: CSARRGPQGTYGYTF. The rearrangement uses TRBV20-1 and TRBJ1-2, with TRBD1 as a possible D gene (6 bases). The CDR3 runs 15 residues. Looked up from germline, CDR1 is DFQATT and CDR2 is SNEGSKA (reference sequence). Trimming shortened V by 6 bases and J by 4 bases, and 21 bases separated the two germline ends.

V usage is TRBV12-3 or TRBV12-4 and J usage is TRBJ2-1; 8 nucleotides match TRBD1. There are 14 residues in the CDR3. The V and J ends lost 2 bases and 13 bases, in that order; junction bases with no gene match: 10. The CDR3 is CASSLQGAGETQFF. Here the CDR3 DNA reads TGTGCCAGCAGTTTACAGGGGGCCGGGGAGACCCAGTTCTTC.

This clonotype has just a few counts. The chain has TRBV10-3 and TRBJ2-5; 9 bases are shared with TRBD2. Germline loops: CDR1 ENHRY, CDR2 SYGVKD. There are 19 residues in the CDR3. J was trimmed by 1 base and V by 2 bases; bases with no gene match: 14. The CDR3 DNA follows: TGTGCCATCAGTGAGATCATAGCGGGAGTCGGGACGGGCCAAGAGACCCAGTACTTC. Its protein is CAISEIIAGVGTGQETQYF.

The chain employs TRBV12-3 or TRBV12-4 and TRBJ2-1; TRBD2 matches at 10 bases. V was pared by 7 bases and J by 2 bases, with 8 bases of the junction left unmatched. CDR3 length: 16 amino acids. The CDR3 DNA follows: TGTGCCAGCAACCTGAGTCTAGCGGGAGCCTACAATGAGCAGTTCTTC. Its translation: CASNLSLAGAYNEQFF.